This TCR beta chain came from a study of beta chain features in type 1 diabetes. Overall study results and limits: Shorter TCRB CDR3s, moderately but significantly so, marked every one of the four CD4+ subsets in Type 1 diabetes patients.

Germline V CDR1 and CDR2: MNHEY, SMNVEV (reference sequence). The V and J ends lost 6 bases and 5 bases respectively, with 8 bases between them. CDR3 size: 12 residues. On this clone: What it recognizes is unknown.

What was sequenced were expressed TCRB transcripts, since all of the isolated RNA had been reverse transcribed. The protocol was immunoSEQ multiplex PCR, while the TCRdb copy is restricted to in-frame clones and leaves out a portion. The table has hundreds of thousands of clones, 13% seen once. Sample: naive CD4+ T cells from blood. The sequence was collected from a man younger than 35 with type 1 diabetes. The chain combines TRBV27 with TRBJ1-5; D not resolved. The CDR3 DNA reads TGTGCCAGCAGGGCGGAGGATCAGCCCCAGCATTTT. This sequence encodes CASRAEDQPQHF.